The rows below give T cell receptor beta chains drawn from one sample of a study of CD8 T cells in ankylosing spondylitis. TCRdb re-called the 5' RACE reads with MiXCR, one entry per CDR3 protein. The profile shows under 200,000 distinct CDR3 sequences, approximately 10% of them singletons. The material sequenced was blood, either unsorted or a sorted T cell fraction (not recorded which). These receptors were obtained from a female donor with ankylosing spondylitis or in good health (not recorded which). CDR3s include the opening cysteine and the closing phenylalanine or tryptophan. The D gene is left open where the match is weak. A row's size may be missing; if present it is once, few, many or a size class.

j_gene: TRBJ2-1; d_gene: .; v_gene: TRBV21-1; abundance: few; CDR3aa: CARRPEGTLYNEQFF; CDR3nt: TGTGCCAGACGCCCAGAAGGGACCCTCTACAATGAGCAGTTCTTC
j_gene: TRBJ1-6; d_gene: TRBD1; v_gene: TRBV6-6; abundance: once; CDR3aa: CASRPGQGNSPLHF; CDR3nt: TGTGCCAGCAGACCGGGACAGGGCAATTCACCCCTCCACTTT
j_gene: TRBJ2-2; d_gene: .; v_gene: TRBV30; abundance: few; CDR3aa: CAWRLTGDTGELFF; CDR3nt: TGTGCCTGGAGGCTAACGGGAGACACCGGGGAGCTGTTTTTT
j_gene: TRBJ2-3; d_gene: TRBD2; v_gene: TRBV9; abundance: .; CDR3aa: CASSGPGTSGPTDTQYF; CDR3nt: TGTGCCAGCAGCGGCCCCGGGACTAGCGGACCCACAGATACGCAGTATTTT
j_gene: TRBJ1-3; d_gene: .; v_gene: TRBV11-2; abundance: many; CDR3aa: CASSPPGSGNTIYF; CDR3nt: TGTGCCAGCAGCCCCCCCGGTTCTGGAAACACCATATATTTT
j_gene: TRBJ2-3; d_gene: .; v_gene: TRBV12-3/TRBV12-4; abundance: many; CDR3aa: CASSLGAKDTQYF; CDR3nt: TGTGCCAGCAGTTTGGGGGCCAAAGATACGCAGTATTTT
j_gene: TRBJ2-1; d_gene: .; v_gene: TRBV25-1; abundance: .; CDR3aa: CASSLGHWGNEQFF; CDR3nt: TGTGCCAGCAGTCTAGGACATTGGGGCAATGAGCAGTTCTTC
j_gene: TRBJ2-2; d_gene: .; v_gene: TRBV7-2; abundance: .; CDR3aa: CAILMTSTGELFF; CDR3nt: TGTGCCATCCTTATGACAAGCACCGGGGAGCTGTTTTTT
j_gene: TRBJ2-7; d_gene: .; v_gene: TRBV3-1; abundance: .; CDR3aa: CASSLGGTNYRWEQYF; CDR3nt: TGTGCCAGCAGCCTGGGTGGGACCAACTACAGATGGGAGCAGTACTTC
j_gene: TRBJ1-4; d_gene: .; v_gene: TRBV23-1; abundance: .; CDR3aa: CALYEKLFF; CDR3nt: TGCGCCCTCTATGAAAAACTGTTTTTT
j_gene: TRBJ1-1; d_gene: .; v_gene: TRBV2; abundance: many; CDR3aa: CASSESGIPEAFF; CDR3nt: TGTGCCAGCAGTGAAAGCGGGATACCTGAAGCTTTCTTT
j_gene: TRBJ2-1; d_gene: .; v_gene: TRBV21-1; abundance: .; CDR3aa: CASFRLAGVGDSNEQFF; CDR3nt: TGTGCCAGCTTCCGACTAGCGGGAGTAGGGGATAGTAATGAGCAGTTCTTC
j_gene: TRBJ1-1; d_gene: .; v_gene: TRBV7-9; abundance: many; CDR3aa: CASSTSGDTEAFF; CDR3nt: TGTGCCAGCAGCACCTCAGGGGACACTGAAGCTTTCTTT
j_gene: TRBJ2-1; d_gene: .; v_gene: TRBV4-2; abundance: .; CDR3aa: CASSPQGGRSSYNEQFF; CDR3nt: TGTGCCAGCAGCCCCCAAGGTGGTAGATCCTCCTACAATGAGCAGTTCTTC
j_gene: TRBJ1-5; d_gene: .; v_gene: TRBV28; abundance: few; CDR3aa: CASSPNYSNQPQHF; CDR3nt: TGTGCCAGCAGTCCCAACTATAGCAATCAGCCCCAGCATTTT
j_gene: TRBJ2-1; d_gene: .; v_gene: TRBV7-6; abundance: many; CDR3aa: CASSSPGSGSGDEQFF; CDR3nt: TGTGCCAGCAGCTCCCCGGGTTCTGGGTCTGGCGATGAGCAGTTCTTC
j_gene: TRBJ2-1; d_gene: TRBD2; v_gene: TRBV5-1; abundance: .; CDR3aa: CASSSSGVYNEQFF; CDR3nt: TGCGCCAGCAGCTCTAGCGGGGTATACAATGAGCAGTTCTTC
j_gene: TRBJ2-7; d_gene: TRBD2; v_gene: TRBV6-2/TRBV6-3; abundance: .; CDR3aa: CASSFGLAGVPYEQYF; CDR3nt: TGTGCCAGCAGTTTTGGACTAGCGGGAGTGCCCTACGAGCAGTACTTC
j_gene: TRBJ1-2; d_gene: .; v_gene: TRBV5-6; abundance: few; CDR3aa: CASSPGASPRPTF; CDR3nt: TGTGCCAGCAGCCCGGGCGCGAGCCCCCGTCCCACCTTC
j_gene: TRBJ2-6; d_gene: .; v_gene: TRBV7-6; abundance: .; CDR3aa: CASSSFSGSGANVLTF; CDR3nt: TGTGCCAGCAGCTCCTTCTCGGGTTCCGGGGCCAACGTCCTGACTTTC
j_gene: TRBJ2-1; d_gene: .; v_gene: TRBV6-5; abundance: .; CDR3aa: CASSYSYGNQFF; CDR3nt: TGTGCCAGCAGTTACTCCTACGGGAACCAGTTCTTC
j_gene: TRBJ2-5; d_gene: TRBD2; v_gene: TRBV20-1; abundance: few; CDR3aa: CSARPGAGEQTQYF; CDR3nt: TGCAGTGCTAGACCTGGAGCGGGAGAGCAGACCCAGTACTTC
j_gene: TRBJ1-5; d_gene: .; v_gene: TRBV7-9; abundance: .; CDR3aa: CASSFPGVGQPQHF; CDR3nt: TGTGCCAGCAGCTTCCCAGGGGTGGGGCAGCCCCAGCATTTT
j_gene: TRBJ2-3; d_gene: TRBD2; v_gene: TRBV6-1; abundance: .; CDR3aa: CASSGLTSGTDTQYF; CDR3nt: TGTGCCAGCAGTGGGTTGACTAGCGGCACAGATACGCAGTATTTT
j_gene: TRBJ2-7; d_gene: .; v_gene: TRBV27; abundance: .; CDR3aa: CASRGPGRYEQYF; CDR3nt: TGTGCCAGCAGAGGGCCAGGTCGCTACGAGCAGTACTTC
j_gene: TRBJ2-7; d_gene: .; v_gene: TRBV29-1; abundance: many; CDR3aa: CSVRSGISYEQYF; CDR3nt: TGCAGCGTTCGTAGTGGGATCTCCTACGAGCAGTACTTC
j_gene: TRBJ1-1; d_gene: .; v_gene: TRBV5-5; abundance: many; CDR3aa: CASSLESGLNTEAFF; CDR3nt: TGTGCCAGCAGCTTGGAAAGTGGGTTGAACACTGAAGCTTTCTTT
j_gene: TRBJ2-7; d_gene: .; v_gene: TRBV3-1; abundance: few; CDR3aa: CASSPSGPPPDGEQYF; CDR3nt: TGTGCCAGCAGCCCAAGCGGCCCCCCCCCCGACGGCGAGCAGTACTTC
j_gene: TRBJ2-1; d_gene: .; v_gene: TRBV4-3; abundance: .; CDR3aa: CASSQLSSYNEQFF; CDR3nt: TGCGCCAGCAGCCAACTGAGCTCCTACAATGAGCAGTTCTTC
j_gene: TRBJ1-4; d_gene: .; v_gene: TRBV9; abundance: few; CDR3aa: CASSASDKPWEKLFF; CDR3nt: TGTGCCAGCAGCGCTTCGGACAAACCCTGGGAAAAACTGTTTTTT
j_gene: TRBJ2-7; d_gene: .; v_gene: TRBV12-3/TRBV12-4; abundance: many; CDR3aa: CASSLAGFSYEQYF; CDR3nt: TGTGCCAGCAGTTTAGCGGGGTTTTCCTACGAGCAGTACTTC
j_gene: TRBJ2-7; d_gene: .; v_gene: TRBV9; abundance: few; CDR3aa: CASSVALGSEQYF; CDR3nt: TGTGCCAGCAGCGTAGCCCTGGGGTCCGAGCAGTACTTC
j_gene: TRBJ1-2; d_gene: .; v_gene: TRBV7-9; abundance: .; CDR3aa: CASSPPRARFGYTF; CDR3nt: TGTGCCAGCAGCCCCCCGCGGGCAAGGTTTGGCTACACCTTC
j_gene: TRBJ2-1; d_gene: TRBD2; v_gene: TRBV9; abundance: few; CDR3aa: CASSPYSGVGSYNEQFF; CDR3nt: TGTGCCAGCAGTCCTTACAGCGGGGTGGGTTCCTACAATGAGCAGTTCTTC
j_gene: TRBJ1-4; d_gene: .; v_gene: TRBV28; abundance: .; CDR3aa: CASSTYSLGNEKLFF; CDR3nt: TGTGCCAGCAGTACCTATAGCCTGGGTAATGAAAAACTGTTTTTT
j_gene: TRBJ2-1; d_gene: TRBD2; v_gene: TRBV27; abundance: .; CDR3aa: CASCLWASGSEQFF; CDR3nt: TGTGCCAGCTGTTTATGGGCTAGCGGTAGTGAGCAGTTCTTC
j_gene: TRBJ2-1; d_gene: .; v_gene: TRBV20-1; abundance: .; CDR3aa: CSARDQNEQFF; CDR3nt: TGCAGTGCTAGAGATCAGAATGAGCAGTTCTTC
j_gene: TRBJ2-6; d_gene: TRBD2; v_gene: TRBV11-2; abundance: .; CDR3aa: CASSSWTRSSGANVLTF; CDR3nt: TGTGCCAGCAGCTCCTGGACTAGGTCCTCTGGGGCCAACGTCCTGACTTTC
j_gene: TRBJ2-1; d_gene: TRBD1; v_gene: TRBV10-3; abundance: many; CDR3aa: CASTGTGDEQFF; CDR3nt: TGTGCCAGTACCGGGACAGGGGATGAGCAGTTCTTC
j_gene: TRBJ2-3; d_gene: TRBD2; v_gene: TRBV7-6; abundance: few; CDR3aa: CASSSTSGDTDTQYF; CDR3nt: TGTGCCAGCAGCTCGACTAGCGGGGACACAGATACGCAGTATTTT
j_gene: TRBJ2-1; d_gene: TRBD2; v_gene: TRBV20-1; abundance: few; CDR3aa: CSARDGTSGATYNEQFF; CDR3nt: TGCAGTGCTAGAGATGGGACTAGCGGGGCTACCTACAATGAGCAGTTCTTC
j_gene: TRBJ1-5; d_gene: TRBD1; v_gene: TRBV12-3/TRBV12-4; abundance: many; CDR3aa: CASSSRGDQPQHF; CDR3nt: TGTGCCAGCAGTTCCAGGGGGGATCAGCCCCAGCATTTT
j_gene: TRBJ1-5; d_gene: .; v_gene: TRBV4-3; abundance: few; CDR3aa: CASSLGASDQPQHF; CDR3nt: TGCGCCAGCAGCCTGGGGGCGAGCGATCAGCCCCAGCATTTT
j_gene: TRBJ2-2; d_gene: TRBD2; v_gene: TRBV4-3; abundance: .; CDR3aa: CASSRSGATPGELFF; CDR3nt: TGCGCCAGCAGCCGTAGCGGGGCAACACCCGGGGAGCTGTTTTTT
j_gene: TRBJ2-5; d_gene: .; v_gene: TRBV6-2/TRBV6-3; abundance: .; CDR3aa: CASSYPFEERDQETQYF; CDR3nt: TGTGCCAGCAGTTACCCTTTTGAGGAGAGGGACCAAGAGACCCAGTACTTC
j_gene: TRBJ2-3; d_gene: .; v_gene: TRBV29-1; abundance: many; CDR3aa: CSVERDAADTQYF; CDR3nt: TGCAGCGTTGAAAGAGATGCAGCAGATACGCAGTATTTT